This entry lists 3 T cell receptor beta chains sequenced from one sample in a study of shared clonotypes between healthy human individuals. Naive CD8 cells comprised CD45RO-negative, CCR7-positively selected cells, excluding terminally differentiated effector memory CD45RA+ cells. Only in-frame clones appear in the TCRdb table, and some are missing; sequencing was by immunoSEQ multiplex PCR. This table holds around 1.9 million clones, roughly 91% found once. The sequencing input was naive CD8+ T cells from PBMCs. These receptors all stem from a man in his late teens or twenties in good health. Some clones in this sample may be carry-over from other donors' samples.

V and J are TRBV7-9 and TRBJ2-7; tentatively, D is TRBD2 (6 bases). This CDR3 is 15 amino acids long. V lost 4 bases and J 4 bases, leaving 17 bases between the germline ends. Germline lookup yields CDR1 SEHNR and CDR2 FQNEAQ (reference sequence). The CDR3 DNA reads TGTGCCAGCAGCTGGGAACGGGACTCGGCGTACGAGCAGTACTTC. This encodes CASSWERDSAYEQYF.

The CDR3 bases are TGTGCCAGCAGCAAAGCGAGAGGTACCAACGTCCTGACTTTC. Translating gives CASSKARGTNVLTF. The J gene is TRBJ2-6, the V gene TRBV21-1; the table's TRBD2 call for D was not verified on the DNA. TRBV21-1 is a recognized pseudogene. This CDR3 comprises 14 residues.

The chain is built from TRBV30 and TRBJ2-5; D ambiguous. The DNA end favors TRBJ2-7, so the J call may be wrong. The CDR3 has 13 residues. The germline gives CDR1 GTSNPN, CDR2 SVGIG (reference sequence). The CDR3: CAWRESSSYEQYF. The CDR3 DNA reads TGTGCCTGGAGGGAAAGTAGCTCCTACGAGCAGTACTTC.